This T cell receptor (beta chain) was sequenced during a study of blood T cell repertoires in COVID-19 (dated by TCRdb to 2018 to 2020). For the study in its entirety: The collaborator samples originated in the United States, Italy and Spain and spanned the acute and convalescent phases of COVID-19. A de-identified subject ID, COVID-19 status, age in years and sex were almost always included in the sample metadata. Where HLA class I and class II types were available, the types were taken from metadata supplied by the sample provider, not from assay-based typing. The samples were drawn from the first 160 participants of the ongoing ImmuneRACE study and from 1,254 subjects provided by 6 global collaborators. The repertoires were released in a freely available public database intended as a resource for research on the immune response to SARS-CoV-2. The dataset comprised deeply sampled blood TCRbeta repertoires from subjects exposed to, actively infected with, or recovered from COVID-19. The material from the prospective study consisted of cDNA or gDNA derived from T cells, B-cell-depleted T cells, or PBMCs.

This clone was observed once. Which antigen it targets is not known. No base quality information exists; no much larger clone differs at one position. The immunoSEQ Assay, a bias-controlled multiplex PCR, was used to amplify TCRbeta CDR3 regions from genomic DNA. As for the authors' bioinformatics: The number of nucleated cells in each sample was estimated from the amplification of reference gene primers within the assay. To quantify the absolute abundance of each unique TCRbeta CDR3 rearrangement, sequence reads were collapsed and filtered. For each sample, productive Simpson clonality was calculated as the square root of Simpson's diversity index over productive rearrangements. The source is immuneACCESS, and TCRdb retained only in-frame sequences with V and J called. Part of the clones is not carried over; for the studies checked, unresolved V genes explain less than half of this, and the remainder is unexplained. The DNA gave D and trimming, while V, J and clone size come from that table. The sample has about 120,000 clones on record, 80% to 85% of them singletons. Of the sample, less than 8% is held by the ten largest clones.

Each collaborating institution followed its own protocols to collect whole blood in K2EDTA tubes. For TCRbeta analysis, collaborators shipped samples in one of three forms: frozen whole blood, isolated PBMCs, or DNA extracted from either of those sample types. The full study reports these points: The amount of clinical and demographic metadata varied by source and participant and was provided uncurated.

The sequenced material came from peripheral blood. This receptor was taken from a man between 65 and 85 years old with acute or convalescent COVID-19.

The nucleotides are TGTGCCAGCAGTTCAATGCAGGGGGCACGAAATCAGCCCCAGCATTTT. Translated, it gives CASSSMQGARNQPQHF. The chain uses TRBV27 and TRBJ1-5; 8 junctional bases match TRBD1. Trimming takes 4 bases off V and 4 bases off J; junction bases not matched to a gene: 9. The CDR3 has 16 amino acids, counting the end cysteine and phenylalanine. Of all the DNA, just the CDR3 is kept, 48 bases in frame from base 1. CDR1 MNHEY and CDR2 SMNVEV are derived from the germline V gene (reference sequence).